The source of this TCR beta chain is a study of patients and donors after allogeneic stem cell transplantation. CDR1 and CDR2 (germline): MGHDK, SYGVNS. V lost 7 bases and J 2 bases, leaving 14 bases between the germline ends. The CDR3 runs to 14 residues. TCRdb fed the RT-PCR reads into MiXCR, producing one record per CDR3 protein. The sample has about 90,000 distinct CDR3 sequences; approximately 49% are singletons. The sequenced sample consisted of blood, either unsorted or a sorted T cell fraction (not recorded which). The chain uses TRBV25-1 and TRBJ1-2; D remains ambiguous. This sequence originates from a human donor who was either an allogeneic HSCT recipient or a stem cell or donor lymphocyte infusion donor (not recorded which). It is not recorded whose cells these are; they may come from a transplant donor. CDR3 amino acids: CASTWTDENYGYTF. Written as DNA, the CDR3 is TGTGCCAGCACATGGACGGACGAAAACTATGGCTACACCTTC.